This T cell receptor (beta chain) was obtained from a study of tumor-infiltrating lymphocytes in primary liver carcinoma. Overall study context: Yields of productive TCRbeta reads ranged from roughly 3.65 to 7.13 million per sample and were similar across tissue types. Findings and limits, study-wide: About 7-25% of top clones, no more, were shared by all five regions.

Note on this clonotype: Its target is not known. This could be a read error, since a much larger clone is one nucleotide away.

Co-extraction of RNA and DNA was performed on 20-30 mg of unsorted bulk tissue. A primer in the constant region served to generate TCR beta cDNA from 450 to 600 ng of total RNA. ARM-PCR was slightly modified, and three nested multiplex PCR rounds with it gave rise to the TCR beta libraries. A C-beta reverse primer was combined with TRBV1-TRBV30 forward primers in the first two PCR rounds, and each round had ten to eleven cycles. TCRdb re-called the multiplex PCR reads with MiXCR, one entry per CDR3 protein. The profile shows about 100,000 distinct CDR3 sequences, about two thirds of them singletons. CDR3 size: 14 residues. V lost 6 bases, J lost 3 bases, and 16 bases lay in between. Germline CDR1 and CDR2: SGHRS and YFSETQ.

Input material: liver tumor tissue from sampling region 2. Documented subset: tumor region T2, inferior pole. The source of this sequence is a woman between 55 and 75 years old with primary liver carcinoma and hepatitis B virus infection. The rearrangement joins TRBV5-1 to TRBJ2-7; perhaps D is TRBD1 or TRBD2 (6 bases each). The DNA for the CDR3 is TGCGCCAGCACCCGACTAGGGGGAATCTACGAGCAGTACTTC. This encodes CASTRLGGIYEQYF.